The clone carrying this TCR beta chain appeared a few times. The sample originates from a study of blood T cell repertoires in COVID-19. Study background: The study drew acute and convalescent COVID-19 samples from the United States, Italy and Spain. T cells, B-cell-depleted T cells, or PBMCs provided the cDNA or gDNA that served as material.

Trimming removed 4 bases from V and 0 bases from J, with 7 bases in between. The CDR3 consists of 14 residues. CDR1 and CDR2 (germline): SGHRS, YFSETQ. Original data processing: Estimated nucleated cell counts came from reference gene primer amplification. The table came from immunoSEQ multiplex PCR; TCRdb's copy has only in-frame clones and leaves some out. That table is the source of V, J and clone size, and D and trimming were worked out from the DNA. The sample has about 68,000 clones; approximately 80% are singletons. The sample comprised peripheral blood. This chain connects TRBV5-1 to TRBJ1-4; D perhaps matches TRBD1 (5 bases). The source of this sequence is a man older than 75 with acute or convalescent COVID-19. CDR3 protein: CASSIQATNEKLFF. The CDR3 nucleotides read TGCGCCAGCAGCATACAGGCAACTAATGAAAAACTGTTTTTT.